What follows are 22 T cell receptor beta chains derived from one specimen sequenced in a study of T-cell memory formation after mild COVID-19. MiXCR, run by TCRdb on the 5' RACE reads, gives a single entry per CDR3 protein. The sample comprises 350,000 to 500,000 distinct CDR3 sequences, approximately 19% of which are singletons, and around a fifth rests with the top ten. The sequenced sample was PBMCs or a T cell subset sorted from them (not recorded which). These receptors were collected from a man aged 18-30 years who had mild COVID-19 (a few samples of this study predate the infection). Cell type and time point are not known.

The chain combines TRBV27 with TRBJ2-7; TRBD1 might be the D (6 bases). The germline gives CDR1 MNHEY, CDR2 SMNVEV (reference sequence). CDR3 length equals 14 residues. V lost 4 bases and J 2 bases, leaving 12 bases between the germline ends. The DNA of the CDR3 is TGTGCCAGCAGTTACGACAGGTTCACCTACGAGCAGTACTTC. Translation gives CASSYDRFTYEQYF.

Many counts were recorded for this clonotype. CDR3 DNA: TGCGCCAGCAGCAGGGACAGGGCGAAGACCCAGTACTTC. Its protein product is CASSRDRAKTQYF. The chain combines TRBV5-1 with TRBJ2-5; 9 bases agree with TRBD1. Germline-derived CDR1 and CDR2 are SGHRS and YFSETQ. The J segment lost 6 bases and the V segment lost 4 bases, leaving 4 bases of the junction unmatched. The CDR3 contains 13 residues. Full variable domain (remainder filled in from reference TRBV5-1 and TRBJ2-5): KAGVTQTPRYLIKTRGQQVTLSCSPISGHRSVSWYQQTPGQGLQFLFEYFSETQRNKGNFPGRFSGRQFSNSRSEMNVSTLELGDSALYLCASSRDRAKTQYFGPGTRLLVL.

This clonotype was seen a few times. This chain uses TRBV24-1 with TRBJ2-5, with 10 bases matching TRBD2. The CDR3 sequence is 13 residues long. Germline CDR1 is KGHDR and CDR2 is SFDVKD. The V gene end was trimmed by 9 bases and the J gene end by 5 bases; junction bases not matched to a gene: 5. The CDR3 here is CATGAGGRETQYF. In DNA, the CDR3 is TGTGCCACCGGAGCGGGGGGGCGGGAGACCCAGTACTTC.

CDR3 sequence (DNA): TGTGCCAGCAGTCCCTATACAGGGAATGGCTACACCTTC. It yields the protein CASSPYTGNGYTF. V is TRBV6-5 and J is TRBJ1-2; TRBD1 is a possible D gene (6 bases). CDR1 and CDR2 (germline): MNHEY, SVGAGI. The CDR3 totals 13 residues. The V end was cut by 5 bases, the J end by 6 bases, with 13 bases between.

This clonotype was picked up a small number of times. The CDR3, as DNA: TGTGCCAGCAGTGGTGGACTAGGCTACTTC. Its translation: CASSGGLGYF. V usage is TRBV2 and J usage is TRBJ2-5; 7 nucleotides line up with TRBD2. J gave up 14 bases and V 4 bases, and 4 bases lay outside the gene matches. The CDR3 is 10 amino acids. CDR1 is SNHLY and CDR2 is FYNNEI in the germline V gene.

The sample holds a few counts of this clonotype. This chain joins TRBV5-1 and TRBJ2-6; D not certain. This CDR3 has 15 amino acids. Germline CDR1 and CDR2: SGHRS and YFSETQ. V was shortened by 2 bases and J by 0 bases, with 6 bases between the two germline ends. CDR3 nucleotide sequence: TGCGCCAGCAGCTTAGACGCCTCTGGGGCCAACGTCCTGACTTTC. Its protein product is CASSLDASGANVLTF.

This clonotype showed up just a few times. The V call is TRBV4-2, the J call TRBJ2-3, with D maybe TRBD2 (5 bases). V was clipped by 2 bases and J by 2 bases, with 17 bases between them. Germline V lookup: CDR1 LGHNA, CDR2 YNFKEQ. The CDR3 is made up of 17 amino acids. This CDR3 is CASSQWGATTHTDTQYF. The CDR3, as DNA: TGTGCCAGCAGCCAATGGGGAGCGACTACACACACAGATACGCAGTATTTT.

This clonotype has ten or more counts. The rearrangement uses TRBV7-2 and TRBJ2-5; D is possibly TRBD2 (6 bases). The germline V gene encodes CDR1 SGHTA and CDR2 FQGNSA. The CDR3 runs 11 residues. The ends were cut back, 4 bases at V and 7 bases at J, with 7 bases in the middle. The CDR3 reads CASSSEGTQYF. The CDR3 DNA is TGTGCCAGCAGCTCGGAGGGGACCCAGTACTTC.

This sequence joins TRBV5-8 and TRBJ2-5; TRBD2 aligns across 7 bases. This CDR3 is 13 amino acids long. The germline V gene has CDR1 SGHTS and CDR2 YDEGEE. With V trimmed by 7 bases and J by 4 bases, 7 bases remained unmatched. The CDR3 DNA sequence: TGTGCCAGCCGTTGGGAGGGTACAGAGACCCAGTACTTC. It encodes CASRWEGTETQYF.

The sample holds a few counts of this clonotype. The J gene is TRBJ2-1, the V gene TRBV10-3; 10 nucleotides match TRBD2. This CDR3 has 13 residues. Germline V lookup: CDR1 ENHRY, CDR2 SYGVKD. The junction had 3 bases not matched to a gene; V was cut back by 9 bases and J by 4 bases. CDR3 sequence reads: CAILAGEYNEQFF. The DNA for the CDR3 is TGTGCCATTCTAGCGGGGGAATACAATGAGCAGTTCTTC.

In its sample, this clonotype was seen many times. The CDR3 sequence: CASSLGPGLDYGYTF. CDR3 in DNA: TGTGCCAGCAGCTTAGGTCCGGGGTTGGACTATGGCTACACCTTC. V is TRBV7-6 and J is TRBJ1-2; no reliable D call. Germline values: CDR1 SGHVS, CDR2 FNYEAQ. The V end was cut by 1 base, the J end by 3 bases, with 12 bases between. This CDR3 spans 15 amino acids.

This chain links TRBV5-1 with TRBJ2-1; TRBD1 might be the D (6 bases). The germline V and J ends were trimmed by 3 bases and 0 bases, with 13 bases remaining between them. The CDR3 spans 16 residues. Germline V gene lookup returns CDR1 SGHRS and CDR2 YFSETQ. The CDR3 is CASSSAPRGSYNEQFF. The CDR3 bases are TGCGCCAGCAGCTCAGCCCCCAGGGGCTCCTACAATGAGCAGTTCTTC.

V gene TRBV6-5 combines with J gene TRBJ1-2; weak D call: TRBD1 (5 bases). The CDR3 length is 13 residues. In germline, CDR1 is MNHEY, CDR2 SVGAGI. Trimming left V 7 bases short and J 2 bases short, with 11 bases between. As DNA, the CDR3 is TGTGCCAGCACAAGGGGTTTGAACTATGGCTACACCTTC. This codes for CASTRGLNYGYTF.

This clonotype has more than one count but fewer than ten. The rearrangement joins TRBV7-3 to TRBJ2-5; no definite D call. Trimming shortened V by 5 bases and J by 7 bases, and 14 bases separated the two germline ends. There are 13 residues in the CDR3. Germline CDR1 and CDR2: SGHTA and FQGTGA. CDR3 sequence: CASSPENGRTQYF. DNA for the CDR3: TGTGCCAGCAGCCCCGAGAACGGTAGGACCCAGTACTTC. The full variable domain, its missing parts supplied by reference TRBV7-3 and TRBJ2-5, is GAGVSQTPSNKVTEKGKYVELRCDPISGHTALYWYRQSLGQGPEFLIYFQGTGAADDSGLPNDRFFAVRPEGSVSTLKIQRTERGDSAVYLCASSPENGRTQYFGPGTRLLVL.

This clonotype was detected a few times. V and J are TRBV24-1 and TRBJ1-5, with a tentative D call TRBD1 (5 bases). Trimming took off 4 bases at V and 0 bases at J, with 12 bases between the two ends. The CDR3 is made up of 16 amino acids. CDR1 KGHDR and CDR2 SFDVKD come from the germline V gene. CDR3 in DNA: TGTGCCACCAGTGACGCCGGGACGGTTAGCAATCAGCCCCAGCATTTT. It yields the protein CATSDAGTVSNQPQHF.

This clonotype was seen only a few times. The CDR3 loop reads CAMRDSLYSPLHF. In nucleotides, the CDR3 is TGTGCCATGAGGGACAGCTTGTATTCACCCCTCCACTTT. The chain combines TRBV10-3 with TRBJ1-6; TRBD1 matches 7 bases. The V gene end was trimmed by 9 bases and the J gene end by 8 bases; junction bases not matched to a gene: 7. The CDR3 is made up of 13 amino acids. The V gene's germline CDR1 is ENHRY and CDR2 SYGVKD.

This clonotype was observed a few times. The chain couples TRBV7-8 to TRBJ1-2, with D possibly being TRBD1 (6 bases). Per the germline V gene, CDR1 is SGHVS and CDR2 is FQNEAQ. This CDR3 has 15 residues. V was cut by 5 bases and J by 0 bases, with 13 bases left in between. The CDR3 DNA follows: TGTGCCAGCAGCGTAGGGACAACGGCTAACTATGGCTACACCTTC. This codes for CASSVGTTANYGYTF.

This sequence joins TRBV10-3 and TRBJ1-5, with a weak D call TRBD1 (6 bases). Trimming stripped 4 bases from V and 3 bases from J, with 13 bases between. The CDR3 covers 15 residues. Germline values: CDR1 ENHRY, CDR2 SYGVKD. The CDR3 nucleotides are TGTGCCATCAGTGGGGGCCAGGGGAACAATCAGCCCCAGCATTTT. Translated: CAISGGQGNNQPQHF.

The gene calls are TRBV3-1 and TRBJ2-1, with TRBD2 matching over 9 bases. J was trimmed by 6 bases and V by 0 bases; bases with no gene match: 9. The CDR3 totals 17 residues. The germline CDR1 and CDR2 sequences are LGHDT and YNNKEL (reference sequence). The CDR3: CASSQDTLRGGLNEQFF. The CDR3 DNA follows: TGTGCCAGCAGCCAAGATACTTTGCGGGGGGGCCTCAATGAGCAGTTCTTC.

This clonotype showed up just a few times. The V and J genes are TRBV6-2 or TRBV6-3 and TRBJ1-1; D is ambiguous. Germline V gene sequence: CDR1 MNHEY, CDR2 SVGEGT. With 8 bases removed from V and 11 bases from J, the gap between germline ends came to 18 bases. This CDR3 comprises 12 residues. The CDR3 loop reads CASRHSFVSAFF. The CDR3 nucleotides read TGTGCCAGCCGGCACTCTTTCGTCTCGGCTTTCTTT.

This clonotype occurred a few times. The rearrangement uses TRBV10-3 and TRBJ1-3, with D possibly being TRBD1 (5 bases). V shed 6 bases and J shed 2 bases, with 14 bases lying between them. The CDR3 consists of 15 residues. Germline V lookup: CDR1 ENHRY, CDR2 SYGVKD. CDR3 loop: CAISPRVGAGNTIYF. The CDR3, as DNA: TGTGCCATCAGCCCCCGGGTGGGGGCTGGAAACACCATATATTTT.

The gene calls are TRBV5-1 and TRBJ2-7; 10 bases map to TRBD1. The CDR3 is 15 residues long. Trimming at V came to 4 bases and at J to 5 bases, leaving 9 bases not matched to a gene. The germline CDR1 and CDR2 sequences are SGHRS and YFSETQ. The CDR3 is CASSILRDRGDEQYF. Here the CDR3 DNA reads TGCGCCAGCAGCATACTCCGGGACAGGGGCGACGAGCAGTACTTC.